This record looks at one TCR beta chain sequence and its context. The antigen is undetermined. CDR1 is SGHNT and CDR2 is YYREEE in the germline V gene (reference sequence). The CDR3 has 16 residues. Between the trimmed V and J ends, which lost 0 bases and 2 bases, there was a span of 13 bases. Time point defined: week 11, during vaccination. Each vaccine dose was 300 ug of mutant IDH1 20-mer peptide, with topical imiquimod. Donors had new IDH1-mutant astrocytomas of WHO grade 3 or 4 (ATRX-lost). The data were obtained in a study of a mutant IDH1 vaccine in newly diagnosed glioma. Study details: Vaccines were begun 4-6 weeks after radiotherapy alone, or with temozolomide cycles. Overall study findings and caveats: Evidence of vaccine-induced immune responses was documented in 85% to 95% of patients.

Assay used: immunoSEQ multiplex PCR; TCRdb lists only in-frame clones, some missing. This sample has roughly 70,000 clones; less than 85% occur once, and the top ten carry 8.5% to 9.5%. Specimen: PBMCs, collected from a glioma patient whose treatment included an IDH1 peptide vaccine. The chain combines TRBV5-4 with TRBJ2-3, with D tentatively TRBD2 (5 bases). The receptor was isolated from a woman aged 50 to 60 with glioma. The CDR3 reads CASSLVGLANTDTQYF. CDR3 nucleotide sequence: TGTGCCAGCAGCTTGGTCGGACTCGCAAACACAGATACGCAGTATTTT.